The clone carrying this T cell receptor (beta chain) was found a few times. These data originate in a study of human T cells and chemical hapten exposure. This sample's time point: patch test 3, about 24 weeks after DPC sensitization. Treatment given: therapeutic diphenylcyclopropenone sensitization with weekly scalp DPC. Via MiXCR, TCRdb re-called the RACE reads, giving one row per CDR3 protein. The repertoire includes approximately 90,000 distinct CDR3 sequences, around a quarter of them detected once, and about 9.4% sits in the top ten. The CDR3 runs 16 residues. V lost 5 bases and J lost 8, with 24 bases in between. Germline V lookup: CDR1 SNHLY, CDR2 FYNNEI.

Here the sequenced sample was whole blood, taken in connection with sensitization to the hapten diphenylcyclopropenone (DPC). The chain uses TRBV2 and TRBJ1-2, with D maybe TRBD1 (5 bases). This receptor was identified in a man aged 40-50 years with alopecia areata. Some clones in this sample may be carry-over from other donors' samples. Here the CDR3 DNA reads TGTGCCAGCAGTCCACGGGGCGTCCTGGTCCCAGGGGGCTACACCTTC. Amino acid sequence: CASSPRGVLVPGGYTF.